Below, 23 T cell receptor beta chains from the same sample are listed, as sequenced in a study of cytomegalovirus exposure and HLA in healthy donors. Primers: 60 Vbeta forward and 13 Jbeta reverse. Data came from immunoSEQ multiplex PCR; TCRdb stores just in-frame clones and leaves some out. Here the sample spans 100,000 to 150,000 clones, 65% to 75% being singletons. Sequences were obtained from PBMCs. These receptors were taken from a woman in her forties or fifties in good health and CMV-seropositive.

The table lists this clone with a count of one. The V and J genes are TRBV27 and TRBJ2-5; 7 bases fit TRBD1. Per germline, CDR1 MNHEY and CDR2 SMNVEV (reference sequence). This CDR3 comprises 13 residues. V dropped 5 bases and J dropped 2; count of bases not matched to a gene: 2. The chain's CDR3 is CASSRQGQETQYF. CDR3 in DNA: TGTGCCAGCAGTCGACAGGGACAAGAGACCCAGTACTTC.

V gene TRBV7-2 combines with J gene TRBJ2-7; 8 bases are shared with TRBD1. The V gene's germline CDR1 is SGHTA and CDR2 FQGNSA. V gave up 5 bases and J gave up 3 bases; unmatched junction bases: 6. This CDR3 is 14 amino acids long. As DNA, the CDR3 is TGTGCCAGCAGCACCCGACAGGGGAGCTACGAGCAGTACTTC. It encodes CASSTRQGSYEQYF.

This clone was detected only a few times. An end of the junction differs from the germline gene, which may be a read error. This chain links TRBV7-9 with TRBJ1-2; weak D call: TRBD1 (5 bases). The CDR3 is 14 amino acids. CDR1 SEHNR and CDR2 FQNEAQ come from the germline V gene (reference sequence). DNA of the CDR3: TGTTCCAGCAGCTTAGAGGGAGGGACCTATGGCTACACCTTC. This codes for CSSSLEGGTYGYTF.

The chain carries TRBV19 and TRBJ2-2; tentative D call: TRBD2 (5 bases). The CDR3 sequence is 14 residues long. Trimming pared 8 bases from V and 2 bases from J, leaving 12 bases between. The germline CDR1 and CDR2 sequences are LNHDA and SQIVND (reference sequence). CDR3 in DNA: TGTGCCAGTTGGAACGGACTTAACACCGGGGAGCTGTTTTTT. Amino acids: CASWNGLNTGELFF.

The chain has TRBV4-1 and TRBJ2-5; 9 bases fit TRBD2. The CDR3 runs 18 residues. V was clipped by 3 bases and J by 1 base; unmatched bases: 12. The germline CDR1 and CDR2 sequences are MGHRA and YSYEKL. The CDR3 region is CASSQVISGGGAQETQYF. The CDR3 DNA is TGCGCCAGCAGCCAGGTCATTAGCGGGGGAGGCGCCCAAGAGACCCAGTACTTC.

The genes are TRBV7-2 and TRBJ1-5, with 10 bases identical to TRBD1. CDR1 is SGHTA, CDR2 FQGNSA, per germline. This CDR3 has 16 amino acids. V lost 5 bases and J lost 5; bases outside the gene matches: 9. In nucleotides, the CDR3 is TGTGCCAGCAGCGACTTCAGACAGGGGGCGCATCAGCCCCAGCATTTT. It encodes CASSDFRQGAHQPQHF.

The gene calls are TRBV11-3 and TRBJ1-2, with a weak D call TRBD1 (6 bases). The germline gives CDR1 SGHNT, CDR2 YENEEA. This CDR3 region has 14 residues. V was trimmed by 2 bases and J by 6 bases, leaving 13 bases between them. CDR3 sequence (DNA): TGTGCCAGCAGCTTAAACACAGGGAACCATGGCTACACCTTC. The encoded protein is CASSLNTGNHGYTF.

The chain recombines TRBV11-3 with TRBJ1-4, with D maybe TRBD1 (5 bases). Trimming stripped 0 bases from V and 12 bases from J, with 14 bases between. CDR3 length: 14 amino acids. Germline V gene data show CDR1 as SGHNT and CDR2 as YENEEA. The CDR3 region is CASSLDKPTGELFF. DNA of the CDR3: TGTGCCAGCAGCTTAGATAAACCCACAGGAGAACTGTTTTTT.

The rearrangement links TRBV5-1 to TRBJ2-7; 9 nucleotides agree with TRBD2. The CDR3 totals 16 residues. J lost 4 bases, V lost 4 bases, and 12 bases had no gene match. Per the germline V gene, CDR1 is SGHRS and CDR2 is YFSETQ. The CDR3 sequence is CASSPGASLAGYEQYF. CDR3 DNA sequence: TGCGCCAGCAGCCCTGGGGCCTCCCTAGCGGGGTACGAGCAGTACTTC.

The rearrangement uses TRBV5-4 and TRBJ2-5; 9 bases line up with TRBD2. The DNA end favors TRBJ2-7, so the J call may be wrong. The germline V gene has CDR1 SGHNT and CDR2 YYREEE (reference sequence). CDR3 length: 14 residues. The CDR3 DNA reads TGTGCCAGCAGGCGCGCGGGGGGGGTCTACGAGCAGTACTTC. Residues: CASRRAGGVYEQYF.

The chain uses TRBV19 and TRBJ1-5; 7 positions match TRBD1. This CDR3 has 14 residues. Germline V gene data show CDR1 as LNHDA and CDR2 as SQIVND (reference sequence). V dropped 5 bases and J dropped 4; count of bases not matched to a gene: 5. This CDR3 reads CASSGGGGNQPQHF. DNA for the CDR3: TGTGCCAGTAGTGGAGGGGGCGGAAATCAGCCCCAGCATTTT.

The chain uses TRBV9 and TRBJ1-1; 7 nucleotides align to TRBD1. Per germline, CDR1 SGDLS and CDR2 YYNGEE. The ends lost 3 bases at V and 1 base at J; junction bases unmatched: 6. This CDR3 has 15 amino acids. CDR3 amino acids: CASSGQGRANTEAFF. DNA of the CDR3: TGTGCCAGCAGCGGACAGGGACGGGCGAACACTGAAGCTTTCTTT. Filled out from reference TRBV9 and TRBJ1-1, the complete variable domain reads DSGVTQTPKHLITATGQRVTLRCSPRSGDLSVYWYQQSLDQGLQFLIQYYNGEERAKGNILERFSAQQFPDLHSELNLSSLELGDSALYFCASSGQGRANTEAFFGQGTRLTVV.

This clone was observed a single time. V is TRBV5-6 and J is TRBJ1-4, with 8 bases identical to TRBD1. Germline V gene data show CDR1 as SGHDT and CDR2 as YYEEEE. The V gene end was trimmed by 4 bases and the J gene end by 7 bases; junction bases not matched to a gene: 9. This CDR3 is built from 15 residues. The DNA of the CDR3 is TGTGCCAGCAGCCCTGCGGGGCAGGGGGCTGAAAAACTGTTTTTT. This gives the protein CASSPAGQGAEKLFF.

The gene calls are TRBV2 and TRBJ1-3, with D perhaps TRBD1 (5 bases). The CDR3 spans 13 residues. The V end lost 8 bases, the J end lost 3 bases, and 11 bases lay between the germline ends. The germline V gene has CDR1 SNHLY and CDR2 FYNNEI. CDR3 bases: TGTGCCAGCTCCAGGGAGGGTGGAAACACCATATATTTT. It codes for CASSREGGNTIYF.

This chain uses TRBV25-1 with TRBJ2-6, with D hard to call. The germline V gene has CDR1 MGHDK and CDR2 SYGVNS. The CDR3 consists of 16 residues. Trimming stripped 1 base from V and 2 bases from J, with 9 bases between. The CDR3 DNA follows: TGTGCCAGCAGTGAATCTCTCTCGGCTGGGGCCAACGTCCTGACTTTC. This gives the protein CASSESLSAGANVLTF.

The gene calls are TRBV27 and TRBJ2-4; a possible D gene is TRBD2 (6 bases). V lost 0 bases and J lost 6, with 21 bases in between. There are 18 residues in the CDR3. CDR1 is MNHEY and CDR2 is SMNVEV in the germline V gene (reference sequence). The CDR3 reads CASSLSGRGIGVGNIQYF. CDR3 nucleotides: TGTGCCAGCAGTTTATCGGGCCGCGGGATTGGGGTGGGAAACATTCAGTACTTC.

CDR3 protein: CASSWTSGGAGADTQYF. DNA for the CDR3: TGTGCCAGCAGCTGGACTAGCGGGGGGGCGGGGGCAGATACGCAGTATTTT. The V gene is TRBV7-6, the J gene TRBJ2-3; 15 bases fit TRBD2. Germline V lookup: CDR1 SGHVS, CDR2 FNYEAQ. The CDR3 consists of 17 residues. V dropped 4 bases and J dropped 4; count of bases not matched to a gene: 6. Together with reference TRBV7-6 and TRBJ2-3, the CDR3 gives the full variable domain: GAGVSQSPRYKVTKRGQDVALRCDPISGHVSLYWYRQALGQGPEFLTYFNYEAQQDKSGLPNDRFSAERPEGSISTLTIQRTEQRDSAMYRCASSWTSGGAGADTQYFGPGTRLTVL.

The rearrangement uses TRBV6-5 and TRBJ1-5; D remains ambiguous. Germline values: CDR1 MNHEY, CDR2 SVGAGI. The CDR3 runs 15 residues. The V end was cut by 2 bases, the J end by 0 bases, with 8 bases between. The CDR3 DNA reads TGTGCCAGCAGTTACACGAGAACTAGCAATCAGCCCCAGCATTTT. Encoded protein: CASSYTRTSNQPQHF.

The chain couples TRBV18 to TRBJ1-5, with a tentative D call TRBD1 (6 bases). CDR1 and CDR2 (germline): KGHSH, LQKENI. Trimming left V 3 bases short and J 5 bases short, with 14 bases between. This CDR3 comprises 15 residues. The chain's CDR3 is CASSPGSAGDQPQHF. CDR3 DNA sequence: TGTGCCAGCTCACCCGGGTCAGCAGGGGATCAGCCCCAGCATTTT.

This clone occurred a few times. This sample includes further DNA sequences coding for the same CDR3. The chain carries TRBV7-2 and TRBJ2-7; D unclear. Germline V gene data show CDR1 as SGHTA and CDR2 as FQGNSA. V lost 6 bases, J lost 5 bases, and 11 bases lay in between. The CDR3 contains 12 residues. CDR3 in amino acids: CASSLTVHEQYF. CDR3 sequence (DNA): TGTGCCAGCAGTCTTACGGTCCACGAGCAGTACTTC.

The rearrangement joins TRBV2 to TRBJ1-6; possibly TRBD1 for D (5 bases). Deletions cut 3 bases from V and 3 bases from J, with 12 bases between. Germline lookup yields CDR1 SNHLY and CDR2 FYNNEI. The CDR3 totals 16 residues. The DNA of the CDR3 is TGTGCCAGCAGTGAGGGTAGGGGCGGCTATAATTCACCCCTCCACTTT. Protein: CASSEGRGGYNSPLHF.

This chain links TRBV27 with TRBJ2-3; TRBD1 matches at 9 bases. Germline lookup yields CDR1 MNHEY and CDR2 SMNVEV (reference sequence). The V segment lost 6 bases and the J segment 3 bases; nucleotides outside the gene matches: 4. There are 14 residues in the CDR3. CDR3 residues: CASRPDRGTDTQYF. CDR3 nucleotides: TGTGCCAGCAGACCCGACAGGGGGACAGATACGCAGTATTTT.

This sequence joins TRBV7-9 and TRBJ2-1; D is possibly TRBD1 (6 bases). From germline, CDR1 is SEHNR and CDR2 FQNEAQ (reference sequence). CDR3 size: 14 residues. With 5 bases removed from V and 4 bases from J, the gap between germline ends came to 12 bases. The CDR3 nucleotides read TGTGCCAGCAGCCCCGGGACACTATACAATGAGCAGTTCTTC. This codes for CASSPGTLYNEQFF.